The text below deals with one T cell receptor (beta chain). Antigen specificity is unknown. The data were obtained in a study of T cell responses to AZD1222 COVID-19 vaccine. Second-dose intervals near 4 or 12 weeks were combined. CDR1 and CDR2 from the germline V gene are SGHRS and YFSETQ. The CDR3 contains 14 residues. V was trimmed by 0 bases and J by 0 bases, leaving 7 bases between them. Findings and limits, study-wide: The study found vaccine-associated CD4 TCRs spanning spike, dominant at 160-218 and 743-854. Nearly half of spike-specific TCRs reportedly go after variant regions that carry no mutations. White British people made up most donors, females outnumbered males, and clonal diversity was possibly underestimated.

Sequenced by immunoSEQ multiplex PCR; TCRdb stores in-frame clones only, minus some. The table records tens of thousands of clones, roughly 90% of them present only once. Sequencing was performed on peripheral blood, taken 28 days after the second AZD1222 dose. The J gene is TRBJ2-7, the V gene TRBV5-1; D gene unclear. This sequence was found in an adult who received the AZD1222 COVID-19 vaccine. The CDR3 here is CASSLGPSSYEQYF. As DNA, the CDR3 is TGCGCCAGCAGCTTGGGCCCGAGCTCCTACGAGCAGTACTTC.